This paragraph reports one T cell receptor beta chain. Its antigen is currently unknown. The same CDR3 also results from other DNA sequences found in this sample. Both 60 Vbeta primers and 13 Jbeta primers went into the PCR. Libraries were prepared by immunoSEQ multiplex PCR; TCRdb keeps only in-frame clonotypes and omits some of them. The sample comprises around 90,000 clones, around 84% of which are singletons, and 6.5% to 9% rests with the top ten. The data belong to a study of cytomegalovirus exposure and HLA in healthy donors. General study results and limits: The authors listed 180 or so TCR beta chains as cytomegalovirus-associated. Per a later analysis, roughly 17,000 TCR beta sequences showed association with HLA alleles at 0.05 false discovery rate.

The CDR3 consists of 14 residues. V was cut by 2 bases and J by 0 bases, with 8 bases left in between. The germline gives CDR1 SGHDT, CDR2 YYEEEE. Material: PBMCs. The receptor was isolated from a man aged 35 to 55 in good health and CMV-seropositive. V usage is TRBV5-6 and J usage is TRBJ1-1; possibly TRBD1 for D (5 bases). The CDR3 here is CASSLDSLNTEAFF. In nucleotides, the CDR3 is TGTGCCAGCAGCTTAGACAGCCTGAACACTGAAGCTTTCTTT. The variable domain in full, completed from reference TRBV5-6 and TRBJ1-1, reads DAGVTQSPTHLIKTRGQQVTLRCSPKSGHDTVSWYQQALGQGPQFIFQYYEEEERQRGNFPDRFSGHQFPNYSSELNVNALLLGDSALYLCASSLDSLNTEAFFGQGTRLTVV.